This T cell receptor (beta chain) was retrieved from a study of cytomegalovirus exposure and HLA in healthy donors (dated by TCRdb to the late 2010s). Regarding the research as a whole: An earlier analysis of under 600 of the donors reported about 290 Gb of sequence data and around 110 million unique TCR beta sequences from roughly 200 million T cells. The number of donors typed differed by locus, with 629-630 for A, B, C, DRB1 and DQB1, roughly 520 for DQA1, approximately 570 for DPA1, and around 450 for DPB1. A separate validation cohort of 100 to 150 different subjects was used in addition to the 666-subject first cohort. In a later analysis, previously published TCR beta repertoires from 550 to 750 donors were re-analyzed and high-resolution HLA genotyping was added so that TCR occurrence patterns could be studied. In an earlier analysis of 587 of the donors, high-throughput TCR beta sequencing was used to judge whether each TCR beta V gene segment behaved as functional or pseudogenic. About 300 gigabases of sequencing data and around 85 million unique TCR sequences made up an early release that covered around 640 HLA-typed donors. The study combined high-throughput TCR immunosequencing, statistical association of individual TCRs with disease status, and machine learning to predict cytomegalovirus infection status. A later genetic analysis took genome-wide SNP genotypes for about 65% of the 666 donors and used that subset as a discovery cohort. Among roughly 400 genotyped donors of the cohort, an average of roughly 230,000 unique TCR beta nucleotide sequences was sequenced per donor, of which about 18% were non-productive. Alongside the repertoire data, information on donor age, sex, ethnicity and CMV serostatus was compiled. The study aimed to test whether cataloging public T cell receptors could reveal signatures of past pathogen exposure. Among the 398 genotyped donors, around 81% belonged to the genetic ancestry cluster associated with self-reported Caucasian donors. Both class I and class II loci were covered by HLA typing, at four-digit resolution. About 5 DR-DQ haplotypes were handled as single units for association and clustering, since linkage in the cohort was strong. The later analysis used no new phenotypic data to find candidate immune exposures, relying instead on TCR beta sequences and their occurrence across donors. The T cell repertoires of roughly 660 subjects were profiled by immunosequencing and related to cytomegalovirus serostatus. Every repertoire in the discovery cohort had been generated on one and the same sequencing platform. Here is what the overall study found, with its caveats: At a false discovery rate of 0.05, a later analysis linked 15,000 to 20,000 TCR beta sequences to specific HLA alleles. Correlated functional status among segregating V segments might be attributable to linkage disequilibrium, but an unknown experimental factor could not be ruled out. The presence/absence analyses assumed that sequencing depth was roughly uniform across donors, and that assumption may not be true. Because HLA typing was missing for some donors at each locus, association tests included only the typed subset. In a later genetic analysis, a missense DCLRE1C variant was associated with V-gene and J-gene trimming of TCR beta chains, and the association was replicated in an independent cohort. The study gave a list of some 150 TCR beta chains associated with cytomegalovirus. Because counts were too low, about 17 rarely observed V segments, including chromosome 9 orphons, were excluded from the earlier analysis of 587 of the donors. A further reported finding was that TCR beta sequences accurately predicted the HLA-A and HLA-B alleles for most subjects in the first cohort. Most TCR sequences were observed very rarely across donors, whereas some public TCRs were present in many individuals. When HLA alleles, especially DR and DQ, strongly co-occurred, attributing TCR associations to individual alleles was difficult. Some IMGT-functional V segments, including TRBV6-2 and TRBV6-3, could not be told apart with the 87-base-pair reads, so those segments were excluded. According to the authors, the approach could potentially be generalized to other disease states and immunological phenotypes. In an earlier analysis of fewer than 700 of the donors, most TCR beta V segments appeared in productive rearrangements about 90% or about 30% of the time, broadly matching IMGT annotations. A cluster of highly shared sequence variants was judged likely to represent a technical artifact of the sequencing pipeline. For the cohort, immune exposure information was limited to CMV serostatus. A few of the identified cytomegalovirus-associated TCR beta chains were confirmed in vitro to be specific for cytomegalovirus antigens. In a later genetic analysis, fewer N-insertions in productive TCRs were reported among donors in an Asian-associated ancestry cluster than the approximately 710-donor mean. According to a later analysis, TCR association rates differed among HLA loci, with DRB1 alleles showing the most associated TCRs and HLA-C alleles showing the fewest. In a later analysis, HLA-associated TCR beta chains showed more clonal expansion and lower generation probabilities than non-associated chains that were equally common. The cohort was sequenced for TCR beta chains only, and without alpha or paired-chain data the features that could be detected were limited. Several of the top co-occurrence clusters appeared to be linked to parvovirus B19, influenza, CMV and Epstein-Barr virus, according to a later analysis. The classifier was reported to diagnose cytomegalovirus status with high specificity and sensitivity in both the original cohort and the validation cohort. In a later analysis, most CMV-associated TCR beta chains were found to appear HLA-restricted, with HLA associations seemingly driven largely by CMV exposure.

A remark on this clone: The antigen it recognizes is unknown. The sample holds no much larger clone one base away, and base qualities are not on file.

In total, roughly 670 healthy bone marrow donors made up the cohort. At the time of sampling, every cohort member was nominally healthy, though immune exposures that went unrecorded were likely present. The donor was CMV seropositive and was included in the group of around 300 seropositive cohort members. A peripheral blood sample was collected from each donor, and TCR beta sequencing was performed on peripheral blood mononuclear cells. The Qiagen DNeasy Blood Extraction Kit was used to extract genomic DNA from the blood cell samples. Libraries were constructed by the immunoSEQ multiplex PCR assay. A mixture of 60 forward primers for TCR Vbeta segments and 13 reverse primers for TCR Jbeta segments was used in the multiplex PCR. The CDR3 region of rearranged TCR beta genes was amplified from genomic DNA by a multiplex PCR assay. Amplified TCR beta libraries were sequenced as 87-base-pair reads on the Illumina HiSeq System. The study's own analysis went as follows. A later analysis tallied roughly 80 million unique TCR beta chains across the 600 to 700 repertoires, and approximately 12 million of those chains were shared by two or more donors. Raw reads were error-corrected and collapsed into unique sequences with a nearest-neighbor algorithm that merged closely related sequences to remove PCR and sequencing errors. CDR3 sequences were aligned to IMGT reference sequences to assign V, D and J gene segments. For a sequence to be retained, a match of at least six nucleotides to both a V gene segment and a J gene segment was required. A rearrangement was called productive if the CDR3 had no stop codons and remained in frame with V and J, and every other rearrangement was called non-productive. CDR3 was defined by IMGT convention, running from the second conserved V-encoded cysteine to the conserved J-encoded phenylalanine. In an earlier analysis of just under 600 of the donors, sequences lacking an unambiguous match to a single V gene segment were excluded. An earlier analysis of 587 of the donors called V segments functional above 56.7% productive rearrangements and segregating when the between-donor standard deviation exceeded 5%. A statistical classification framework was built to diagnose cytomegalovirus status from the catalog of TCR beta chain sequences. V and J gene assignment, in a later analysis, came from comparing TCR nucleotide sequences with IMGT/GENE-DB human TR gene sequences. The TCRdist pipeline was used in a later analysis to assign CDR3 sequences and most-parsimonious VDJ recombination scenarios. In a later analysis, every TCR beta chain was defined by the combination of its CDR3 amino acid sequence and its V-gene family, and reads without a unique V-gene family were dropped. A later analysis removed nearly 600 highly shared, low-generation-probability nucleotide sequences to deal with suspected cross-contamination and a sequencing artifact. A later analysis calculated a clonal expansion index for each public chain from normalized within-repertoire ranks of inferred template counts. Generation probabilities in a later analysis came from a VDJ recombination model fitted to out-of-frame rearrangements, and those results were checked against IGoR. In a later analysis, TCR-TCR, TCR-HLA and TCR-CMV co-occurrence was scored with hypergeometric tests, and a repertoire-size bias correction was applied to TCR pairs. In a later analysis, false discovery rates were estimated by permuting HLA or CMV assignments 20 times. In a later analysis, co-occurring TCRs were grouped using DBSCAN, and TCRdist sequence similarity was added for clustering within HLA-allele-positive subsets. For co-occurrence clustering, repertoires with fewer than 30,000 or more than 120,000 public chains were excluded, along with 4 to 6 repertoires with anomalous nucleotide sharing. The immuneACCESS repertoire file appears here via TCRdb, limited to in-frame rearrangements. These files lack a portion of the clones; in checked studies, under half of the deficit traces to unresolved V genes, and the cause of the others is not known. That table gives V, J and clone size, and the DNA gave D and trimming. The sample table records tens of thousands of clones; 65% of these occur just once. The ten most abundant clones make up over 20% of the sample.

The CDR3 numbers 15 residues from cysteine through phenylalanine. The CDR3 DNA has 45 bases and is translated from base 1. The trim is 0 bases for V and 3 bases for J, with a gap of 13 bases between the germline ends. CDR1 and CDR2, looked up from the germline V gene, are SGHRS and YFSETQ. Material for sequencing was PBMCs. The chain was built from TRBV5-1 and TRBJ2-7; a tentative D match to TRBD1 spans 6 bases. The receptor's source is a man in his fifties in good health and CMV-seropositive. CDR3 sequence: CASSLVTGQIYEQYF. The sequenced DNA is TGCGCCAGCAGCTTGGTAACGGGACAAATCTACGAGCAGTACTTC. Joined to the reference TRBV5-1 and TRBJ2-7 proteins, this CDR3 gives the full variable domain: KAGVTQTPRYLIKTRGQQVTLSCSPISGHRSVSWYQQTPGQGLQFLFEYFSETQRNKGNFPGRFSGRQFSNSRSEMNVSTLELGDSALYLCASSLVTGQIYEQYFGPGTRLTVT.